This T cell receptor beta chain was captured by sequencing in a study of blood T cell repertoires in COVID-19 (dated by TCRdb to 2020 to 2022). For context, the study as a whole: The collaborator samples originated in the United States, Italy and Spain and spanned the acute and convalescent phases of COVID-19. The prospective study material was composed of cDNA or gDNA derived from T cells, B-cell-depleted T cells, or PBMCs. Deeply sampled blood TCRbeta repertoires from subjects exposed to, actively infected with, or recovered from COVID-19 were included in the dataset. The repertoires were released in a freely available public database meant as a resource for research on the immune response to SARS-CoV-2. Samples were obtained from the ongoing ImmuneRACE study (first 160 participants) and from over 1,000 subjects provided by 6 global collaborators. A de-identified subject ID, COVID-19 status, age in years and sex were almost always included in the sample metadata. HLA class I and class II types, where available, came from metadata supplied by the sample provider rather than from assay-based typing. Broader findings and caveats from the paper: The amount of clinical and demographic metadata varied by source and participant and was provided uncurated.

Collaborating institutions collected whole blood in K2EDTA tubes following their own protocols. For TCRbeta analysis, collaborators shipped samples in one of three forms: frozen whole blood, isolated PBMCs, or DNA extracted from either of those sample types. TCRbeta CDR3 regions were amplified from genomic DNA using the immunoSEQ Assay, a bias-controlled multiplex PCR. In the authors' own workflow: The number of nucleated cells in each sample was estimated from the amplification of reference gene primers within the assay. To quantify the absolute abundance of each unique TCRbeta CDR3 rearrangement, sequence reads were collapsed and filtered. For each sample, productive Simpson clonality was calculated as the square root of Simpson's diversity index over productive rearrangements. TCRdb took this table from immuneACCESS and kept in-frame rearrangements with V and J called. Such tables lack part of the clones; where checked against another copy, unresolved V genes explain under half of the gap, and the rest is unexplained. That table gives V, J and clone size, and the DNA gave D and trimming. The sample table records about 42,000 clones; more than 75% of these occur just once. The ten largest account for 25% to 35% of the sample.

For this clone: Which antigen it targets is not known. No much larger clone exists at a distance of one base, and base qualities are not known.

V is reduced by 0 bases and J by 6 bases, leaving a spacing of 15 bases between them. The cysteine opens and the phenylalanine closes a CDR3 of 16 amino acids. Here the CDR3 DNA is all that survives: 48 bases in frame from base 1. From the germline V gene, CDR1 is MGHRA and CDR2 is YSYEKL. The clonotype originates from an elderly man with acute or convalescent COVID-19. Sequenced input: peripheral blood. Recombination linked TRBV4-1 to TRBJ2-1; the D segment could be TRBD2, given 6 matching bases. CDR3 reads: CASSQEVSGSRNEQFF. The DNA reads as follows: TGCGCCAGCAGCCAAGAAGTGAGCGGGTCCCGCAATGAGCAGTTCTTC.